A selection of T cell receptor beta chains follows, all from one sample in a study of cytomegalovirus exposure and HLA in healthy donors. TCRdb's copy holds only in-frame clones and misses some; the assay was immunoSEQ multiplex PCR. The record lists approximately 210,000 clones, of which the ten most abundant hold roughly 0.98%. The sequenced material came from PBMCs. The source of these receptors is a woman aged 25 to 39 in good health and CMV-seropositive. Each CDR3 is given with its conserved first and last residue. D genes are given only for firm matches.

j_call v_call d_call cdr3_nt cdr3_aa
TRBJ2-7 TRBV15 NA TGTGCCACCAGCAGCCGGGACATCTCCTACGAGCAGTACTTC CATSSRDISYEQYF
TRBJ1-2 TRBV18 TRBD1 TGTGCCAGCTCACCGTGGGACAGGGGGGTCAACTATGGCTACACCTTC CASSPWDRGVNYGYTF
TRBJ1-1 TRBV18 NA TGTGCCAGCTCACCCGGACAGACGTTTGGAGCTTTCTTT CASSPGQTFGAFF
TRBJ1-1 TRBV7-8 NA TGTGCCAGCGGTAACAGATTAATGAACACTGAAGCTTTCTTT CASGNRLMNTEAFF
TRBJ2-7 TRBV6-5 NA TGTGCCAGCAGCCGGGGACTGCTGATCCCCTACGAGCAGTACTTC CASSRGLLIPYEQYF
TRBJ1-1 TRBV28 TRBD1 TGTGCCAGCATCAAGGGGGCCACTGAAGCTTTCTTT CASIKGATEAFF
TRBJ2-7 TRBV6-6 NA TGTGCCAGCAGTTACTCGGCAGTGACATCCTACGAGCAGTACTTC CASSYSAVTSYEQYF
TRBJ2-1 TRBV2 TRBD2 TGTGCCAGCAGTTGGGGACTAGCGGGACCTGTAGGGGATGAGCAGTTCTTC CASSWGLAGPVGDEQFF
TRBJ2-7 TRBV7-9 TRBD2 TGTGCCAGCAGCAAAAGGGACCGCTCAGCGGGGACCTACTACGAGCAGTACTTC CASSKRDRSAGTYYEQYF
TRBJ1-1 TRBV30 NA TGTGCCTGGAGTGTACAAGGGGCAGCCAGATTT CAWSVQGAARF
TRBJ2-7 TRBV5-6 TRBD2 TGTGCCAGCAGCCAGGCGTTGGGGCTAGCGGGAGGAACCTACGAGCAGTACTTC CASSQALGLAGGTYEQYF
TRBJ2-3 TRBV30 TRBD2 TGTGCCTGGAGTGTACGCAGGACTAGCGGAACCACAGATACGCAGTATTTT CAWSVRRTSGTTDTQYF
TRBJ1-2 TRBV19 NA TGTGCCTCGGGCGGACGGGGTGACAGGCATTACTATGGCTACACCTTC CASGGRGDRHYYGYTF
TRBJ1-2 TRBV2 TRBD1 TGTGCCAGCAGCGGACAGGGATGGGGCTATGGCTACACCTTC CASSGQGWGYGYTF
TRBJ1-2 TRBV4-3 NA TGCGCCAGCAGCCAAGATCAGAGGACTTTCCGCGGCTACACCTTC CASSQDQRTFRGYTF
TRBJ1-2 TRBV6-1 NA TGTGCCAGCAGTGAACAGGGTTACGGCTACACCTTC CASSEQGYGYTF
TRBJ2-3 TRBV28 NA TGTGCCAGCAGCCGAGACAGCGGGCCTAACACAGATACGCAGTATTTT CASSRDSGPNTDTQYF
TRBJ2-5 TRBV7-2 TRBD1 TGTGCCAGCAGCGACGGGACAGGGGTGTGGGAGACCCAGTACTTC CASSDGTGVWETQYF
TRBJ2-6 TRBV15 TRBD1 TGTGCCACCAGCAGAGAGTGGACAGGGAATTCTGGGGCCAACGTCCTGACTTTC CATSREWTGNSGANVLTF
TRBJ1-2 TRBV18 NA TGTGCCAGCTCACCTGACAGCTATGGCTACACCTTC CASSPDSYGYTF
TRBJ2-3 TRBV29-1 NA TGCAGCGTTGAAGGGGCCCCCACAGATACGCAGTATTTT CSVEGAPTDTQYF
TRBJ2-6 TRBV11-2 NA TGTGCCAGCAGCCGGACCCCAGACAGGCTGGGATCCGGGGCCAACGTCCTGACTTTC CASSRTPDRLGSGANVLTF
TRBJ1-2 TRBV27 NA TGTGCCAGCAGGTTAGGGGAGCAAGGCTACACCTTC CASRLGEQGYTF
TRBJ2-7 TRBV5-1 TRBD1 TGCGCCAGCAGCTTAGGACAGGGTACATCCCACGAGCAGTACTTC CASSLGQGTSHEQYF